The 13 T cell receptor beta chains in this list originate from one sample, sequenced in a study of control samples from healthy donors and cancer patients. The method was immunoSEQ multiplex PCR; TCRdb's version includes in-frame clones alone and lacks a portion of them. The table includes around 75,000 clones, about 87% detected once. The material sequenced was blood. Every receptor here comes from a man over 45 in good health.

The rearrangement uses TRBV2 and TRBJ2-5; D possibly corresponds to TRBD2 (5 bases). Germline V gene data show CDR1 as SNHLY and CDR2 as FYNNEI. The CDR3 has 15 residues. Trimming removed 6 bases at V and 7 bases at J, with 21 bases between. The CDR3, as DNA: TGTGCCAGCAGCGACCCTCTGGCAGTCGGGGTGACCCAGTACTTC. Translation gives CASSDPLAVGVTQYF.

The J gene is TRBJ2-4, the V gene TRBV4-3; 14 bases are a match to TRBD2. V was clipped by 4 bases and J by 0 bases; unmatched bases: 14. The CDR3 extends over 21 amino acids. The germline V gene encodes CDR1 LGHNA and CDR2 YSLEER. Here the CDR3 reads CASSRHLRTSGGPLAKNIQYF. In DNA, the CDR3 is TGCGCCAGCAGCCGTCATCTTAGGACTAGCGGGGGGCCTTTAGCCAAAAACATTCAGTACTTC.

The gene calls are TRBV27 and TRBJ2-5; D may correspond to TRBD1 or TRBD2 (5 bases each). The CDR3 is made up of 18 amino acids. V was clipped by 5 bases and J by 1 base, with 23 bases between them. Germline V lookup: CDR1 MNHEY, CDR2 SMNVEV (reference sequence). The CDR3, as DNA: TGTGCCAGCAGTCCTGCGGGCAGTGAGGGGCTGACCCAAGAGACCCAGTACTTC. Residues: CASSPAGSEGLTQETQYF.

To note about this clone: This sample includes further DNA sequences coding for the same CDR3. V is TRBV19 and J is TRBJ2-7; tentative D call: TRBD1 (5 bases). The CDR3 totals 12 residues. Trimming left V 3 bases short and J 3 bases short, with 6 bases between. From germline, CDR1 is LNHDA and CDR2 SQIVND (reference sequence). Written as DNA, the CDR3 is TGTGCCAGTAGTATCCAGGGCTACGAGCAGTACTTC. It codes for CASSIQGYEQYF.

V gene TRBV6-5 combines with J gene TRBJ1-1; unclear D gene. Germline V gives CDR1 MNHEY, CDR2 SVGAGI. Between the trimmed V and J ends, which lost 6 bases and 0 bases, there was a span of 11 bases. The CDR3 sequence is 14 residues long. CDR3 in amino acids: CASSHNLLNTEAFF. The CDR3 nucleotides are TGTGCCAGCAGCCATAACCTATTGAACACTGAAGCTTTCTTT.

The CDR3 region has the DNA TGTGCCAGCAGCCGAGGGACTAGCATGAGAGAGACCCAGTACTTC. Protein product: CASSRGTSMRETQYF. The chain has TRBV28 and TRBJ2-5, with 9 positions matching TRBD2. V lost 6 bases, J lost 4 bases, and 9 bases stayed unmatched. CDR3 length: 15 residues. Germline CDR1 reads MDHEN; CDR2 reads SYDVKM. Variable domain in full (rest from reference TRBV28 and TRBJ2-5): DVKVTQSSRYLVKRTGEKVFLECVQDMDHENMFWYRQDPGLGLRLIYFSYDVKMKEKGDIPEGYSVSREKKERFSLILESASTNQTSMYLCASSRGTSMRETQYFGPGTRLLVL.

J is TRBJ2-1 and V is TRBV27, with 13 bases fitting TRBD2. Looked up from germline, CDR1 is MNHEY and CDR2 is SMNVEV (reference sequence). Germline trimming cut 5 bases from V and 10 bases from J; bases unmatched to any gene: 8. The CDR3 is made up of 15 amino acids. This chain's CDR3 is CASSLGLAGVEEQFF. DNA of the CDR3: TGTGCCAGCAGTCTAGGACTAGCGGGAGTCGAGGAGCAGTTCTTC.

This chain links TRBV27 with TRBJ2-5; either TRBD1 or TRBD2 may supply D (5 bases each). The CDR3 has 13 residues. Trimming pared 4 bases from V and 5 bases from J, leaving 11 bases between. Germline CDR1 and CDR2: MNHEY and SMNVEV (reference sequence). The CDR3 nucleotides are TGTGCCAGCAGTTCGGGGCTGGGGGAGACCCAGTACTTC. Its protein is CASSSGLGETQYF.

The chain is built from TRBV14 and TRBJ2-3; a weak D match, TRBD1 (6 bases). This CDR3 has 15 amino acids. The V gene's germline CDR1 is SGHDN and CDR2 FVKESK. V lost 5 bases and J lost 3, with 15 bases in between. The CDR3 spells CASSSSGRGTDTQYF. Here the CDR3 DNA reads TGTGCCAGCAGCTCGAGTGGCAGGGGTACAGATACGCAGTATTTT. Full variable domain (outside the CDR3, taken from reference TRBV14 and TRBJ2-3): EAGVTQFPSHSVIEKGQTVTLRCDPISGHDNLYWYRRVMGKEIKFLLHFVKESKQDESGMPNNRFLAERTGGTYSTLKVQPAELEDSGVYFCASSSSGRGTDTQYFGPGTRLTVL.

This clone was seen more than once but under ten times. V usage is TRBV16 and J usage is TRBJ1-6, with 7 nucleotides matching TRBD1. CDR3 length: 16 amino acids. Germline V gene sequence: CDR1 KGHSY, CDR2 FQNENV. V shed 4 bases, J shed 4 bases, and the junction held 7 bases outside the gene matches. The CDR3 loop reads CASSRVLGQYNSPLHF. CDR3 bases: TGTGCCAGCAGCCGGGTGTTGGGACAGTATAATTCACCCCTCCACTTT.

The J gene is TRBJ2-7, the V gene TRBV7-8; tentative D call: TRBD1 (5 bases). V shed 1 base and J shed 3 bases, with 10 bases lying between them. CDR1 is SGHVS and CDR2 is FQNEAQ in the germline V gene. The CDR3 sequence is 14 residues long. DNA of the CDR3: TGTGCCAGCAGCTTAGAGGCAGGGAACTACGAGCAGTACTTC. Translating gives CASSLEAGNYEQYF.

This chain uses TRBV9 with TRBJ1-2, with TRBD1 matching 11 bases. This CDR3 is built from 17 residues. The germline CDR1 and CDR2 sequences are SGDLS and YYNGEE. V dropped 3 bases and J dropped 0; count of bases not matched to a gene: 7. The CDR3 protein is CASSGGQGGLANYGYTF. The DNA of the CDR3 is TGTGCCAGCAGCGGGGGACAGGGGGGCTTAGCTAACTATGGCTACACCTTC. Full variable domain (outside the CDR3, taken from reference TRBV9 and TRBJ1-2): DSGVTQTPKHLITATGQRVTLRCSPRSGDLSVYWYQQSLDQGLQFLIQYYNGEERAKGNILERFSAQQFPDLHSELNLSSLELGDSALYFCASSGGQGGLANYGYTFGSGTRLTVV.

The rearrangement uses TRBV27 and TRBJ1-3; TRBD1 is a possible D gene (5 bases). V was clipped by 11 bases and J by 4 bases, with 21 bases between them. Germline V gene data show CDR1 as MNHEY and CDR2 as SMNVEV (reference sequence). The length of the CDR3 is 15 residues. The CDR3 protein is CAGAIRERGGNTIYF. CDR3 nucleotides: TGTGCCGGGGCAATCAGGGAGCGGGGGGGAAACACCATATATTTT.